This T cell receptor (beta chain) was recovered during a study of shared clonotypes between healthy human individuals. Original analysis: For the immunoSEQ data, sequences were junction-only without quality scores, so filtering differed. The table came from immunoSEQ multiplex PCR; TCRdb's copy has only in-frame clones and leaves some out. V, J and clone size are taken as reported in that table, and D and trimming were inferred from the DNA itself. The data hold some 1,900,000 clones, with around 96% observed a single time. This CDR3 contains 17 residues. Germline V gives CDR1 MGHRA, CDR2 YSYEKL. V was shortened by 0 bases and J by 0 bases, with 12 bases between the two germline ends. With regard to this clone: The target antigen is unknown.

The study's findings and limits: Only blood was sampled, and tissue TCR repertoires likely differ from blood ones.

CD45RO-negative, CCR7-selected cells formed the naive CD8 fraction, which excluded terminally differentiated effector memory CD45RA+ cells. The source material was naive CD8+ T cells sorted from blood. The TCR sequence derives from a man younger than 35 in good health. This chain connects TRBV4-1 to TRBJ2-1, with a tentative D call TRBD1 (6 bases). This CDR3 is CASSQDSGQSSYNEQFF. The DNA for the CDR3 is TGCGCCAGCAGCCAAGATTCGGGACAAAGCTCCTACAATGAGCAGTTCTTC.